A selection of T cell receptor beta chains follows, all from one sample in a study of response to subunit inactivated influenza vaccine. TCRdb re-derived calls from the RT-PCR reads in MiXCR, one entry per CDR3 protein. The sample holds around 540,000 distinct CDR3 sequences, 10% to 15% seen once. The sequences come from PBMCs from blood, collected on the day of vaccination. The source is a man in his fifties who received an inactivated influenza vaccine. CDR3s include the opening cysteine and the closing phenylalanine or tryptophan. The order of the fields is clone size, V gene, J gene, D gene, CDR3 DNA, CDR3 protein. D genes are given only for firm matches. Size is omitted from some rows. Given values are once, few, many or a class for expanded clones.

size: many; V: TRBV29-1; J: TRBJ1-1; D: TRBD1; DNA: TGCAGCGCCGGACAGGGCGGGGGTAGCACTGAAGCTTTCTTT; CDR3: CSAGQGGGSTEAFF
size: many; V: TRBV29-1; J: TRBJ2-5; D: TRBD2; DNA: TGCAGCGTTGATGGACTAGCGCTCACAGAGACCCAGTACTTC; CDR3: CSVDGLALTETQYF
size: .; V: TRBV12-3/TRBV12-4; J: TRBJ2-7; D: TRBD2; DNA: TGTGCCAGCAGGGAGCGGGAGGTGTCCTACGAGCAGTACTTC; CDR3: CASREREVSYEQYF
size: few; V: TRBV20-1; J: TRBJ2-2; D: .; DNA: TGCAGTGCTAGGACAGCAGAACGAAGGACCGGGGAGCTGTTTTTT; CDR3: CSARTAERRTGELFF
size: many; V: TRBV3-1; J: TRBJ1-2; D: TRBD1; DNA: TGTGCCAGCAGCCAAGAAGCGAGGGGGCTAAATGGCTACACCTTC; CDR3: CASSQEARGLNGYTF
size: many; V: TRBV5-1; J: TRBJ2-2; D: TRBD1; DNA: TGCGCCAGCAACATGGACAGGGGCGGATTGGAGCTGTTTTTT; CDR3: CASNMDRGGLELFF
size: .; V: TRBV11-2; J: TRBJ1-3; D: .; DNA: TGTGCCAGCAGCTGGGGGCGGGCGTCCGGAAACACCATATATTTT; CDR3: CASSWGRASGNTIYF
size: few; V: TRBV13; J: TRBJ2-7; D: .; DNA: TGTGCCAGCAGCCCAATGTTTGCTCCAGGTCACCACTACGAGCAGTACTTC; CDR3: CASSPMFAPGHHYEQYF
size: few; V: TRBV2; J: TRBJ2-3; D: TRBD2; DNA: TGTGCCAGCAGTGGGGAGCGGGAGCCAGATACGCAGTATTTT; CDR3: CASSGEREPDTQYF
size: few; V: TRBV20-1; J: TRBJ2-2; D: TRBD2; DNA: TGCAGCGCGGGACTAGCGGGATCAGGGGCCGGGGAGCTGTTTTTT; CDR3: CSAGLAGSGAGELFF
size: many; V: TRBV12-3/TRBV12-4; J: TRBJ2-1; D: TRBD2; DNA: TGTGCCAGCAGTTTCGCCGGGACTAGCGGGAGCCCTGAGCAGTTCTTC; CDR3: CASSFAGTSGSPEQFF
size: .; V: TRBV7-9; J: TRBJ2-7; D: .; DNA: TGTGCCAGCAGCTTATACGACTCTGGCGAGCAGTACTTC; CDR3: CASSLYDSGEQYF
size: few; V: TRBV7-3; J: TRBJ1-1; D: .; DNA: TGTGCCAGCAGCCCAGCCGGGCCCATCTTGCGGGGCACTGAAGCTTTCTTT; CDR3: CASSPAGPILRGTEAFF
size: medium-sized; V: TRBV4-3; J: TRBJ1-5; D: .; DNA: TGCGCCAGCAGCCAATCGGCTGGGACGTCTAGCAATCAGCCCCAGCATTTT; CDR3: CASSQSAGTSSNQPQHF
size: many; V: TRBV4-3; J: TRBJ2-7; D: .; DNA: TGCGCCAGCAGCCAAGATTGGGGTTACGAGCAGTACTTC; CDR3: CASSQDWGYEQYF
size: few; V: TRBV7-8; J: TRBJ2-5; D: .; DNA: TGTGCCAGCAGCTTAGAGAGAAAAGAGACCCAGTACTTC; CDR3: CASSLERKETQYF
size: .; V: TRBV19; J: TRBJ2-1; D: TRBD2; DNA: TGTGCCAGTAGTACTGGGACTATCAGCTCCTACAATGAGCAGTTCTTC; CDR3: CASSTGTISSYNEQFF
size: .; V: TRBV29-1; J: TRBJ1-1; D: .; DNA: TGCAGCGCCTATAGGGGGGGTCCCACTGAAGCTTTCTTT; CDR3: CSAYRGGPTEAFF
size: .; V: TRBV20-1; J: TRBJ2-5; D: .; DNA: TGCAGTGCTAGGGGCGGGAATCAAGAGACCCAGTACTTC; CDR3: CSARGGNQETQYF
size: few; V: TRBV11-2; J: TRBJ2-3; D: TRBD1; DNA: TGTGCCAGCAGCCCGACAGGGTCCCGCACAGATACGCAGTATTTT; CDR3: CASSPTGSRTDTQYF
size: .; V: TRBV5-1; J: TRBJ1-4; D: .; DNA: TGCGCCAGCAGCTTGTTTATGGGGGGATCAGGTGAAAAACTGTTTTTT; CDR3: CASSLFMGGSGEKLFF
size: .; V: TRBV7-3; J: TRBJ2-1; D: TRBD2; DNA: TGTGCCAGCAGCTTAACTTCAGCGGGAGGTATCTACAATGAGCAGTTCTTC; CDR3: CASSLTSAGGIYNEQFF
size: .; V: TRBV5-1; J: TRBJ2-1; D: .; DNA: TGCGCCAGCCAGAGTGGCGGGTTAATCTACAATGAGCAGTTCTTC; CDR3: CASQSGGLIYNEQFF
size: many; V: TRBV30; J: TRBJ2-5; D: .; DNA: TGTGCCTGGAGTATCCCCAGGGGAGGGGAGACCCAGTACTTC; CDR3: CAWSIPRGGETQYF
size: .; V: TRBV27; J: TRBJ2-2; D: TRBD2; DNA: TGTGCCAGCAGCGGACTAGCGGGGTTCGCCGGGGGGCTGTTTTTT; CDR3: CASSGLAGFAGGLFF
size: .; V: TRBV7-2; J: TRBJ1-2; D: TRBD1; DNA: TGTGCCAGCAGCGGAGCCGGACAGGGGGCGAATGGCTACACCTTC; CDR3: CASSGAGQGANGYTF
size: .; V: TRBV9; J: TRBJ2-3; D: .; DNA: TGTGCCAGCAGCATGTTACTAGGGGAGGGCACAGATACGCAGTATTTT; CDR3: CASSMLLGEGTDTQYF
size: many; V: TRBV6-4; J: TRBJ2-3; D: .; DNA: TGTGCCAGCAGTGATCGGGGCCTCACAGATACGCAGTATTTT; CDR3: CASSDRGLTDTQYF
size: many; V: TRBV29-1; J: TRBJ2-1; D: TRBD1; DNA: TGCAGCGTTGAGGACGACAGGGAAACCTACAATGAGCAGTTCTTC; CDR3: CSVEDDRETYNEQFF
size: .; V: TRBV5-1; J: TRBJ2-7; D: TRBD1; DNA: TGCGCCAGCAGCTTGGTGGGCCGGGACAGTCCCTCCTACGAGCAGTACTTC; CDR3: CASSLVGRDSPSYEQYF
size: few; V: TRBV12-3/TRBV12-4; J: TRBJ1-1; D: .; DNA: TGTGCCAGCAGTTGGGCAGCGAACACTGAAGCTTTCTTT; CDR3: CASSWAANTEAFF
size: few; V: TRBV6-1; J: TRBJ1-5; D: .; DNA: TGTGCCAGTAGCGAAGGCAGTCATAGCAATCAGCCCCAGCATTTT; CDR3: CASSEGSHSNQPQHF
size: .; V: TRBV18; J: TRBJ1-1; D: .; DNA: TGTGCCAGCTCACCACAGAGCGGTCTGTACACTGAAGCTTTCTTT; CDR3: CASSPQSGLYTEAFF
size: few; V: TRBV29-1; J: TRBJ2-7; D: .; DNA: TGCAGCGTTGGAGGCACCCTTGCGAGCGAGCAGTACTTC; CDR3: CSVGGTLASEQYF
size: many; V: TRBV27; J: TRBJ2-1; D: TRBD1; DNA: TGTGCCAGCAGTCACCGGGACAGAAACAATGAGCAGTTCTTC; CDR3: CASSHRDRNNEQFF
size: few; V: TRBV28; J: TRBJ2-7; D: .; DNA: TGTGCCAGCAGTTCCTCTACGAGGAGGACCTACGAGCAGTACTTC; CDR3: CASSSSTRRTYEQYF